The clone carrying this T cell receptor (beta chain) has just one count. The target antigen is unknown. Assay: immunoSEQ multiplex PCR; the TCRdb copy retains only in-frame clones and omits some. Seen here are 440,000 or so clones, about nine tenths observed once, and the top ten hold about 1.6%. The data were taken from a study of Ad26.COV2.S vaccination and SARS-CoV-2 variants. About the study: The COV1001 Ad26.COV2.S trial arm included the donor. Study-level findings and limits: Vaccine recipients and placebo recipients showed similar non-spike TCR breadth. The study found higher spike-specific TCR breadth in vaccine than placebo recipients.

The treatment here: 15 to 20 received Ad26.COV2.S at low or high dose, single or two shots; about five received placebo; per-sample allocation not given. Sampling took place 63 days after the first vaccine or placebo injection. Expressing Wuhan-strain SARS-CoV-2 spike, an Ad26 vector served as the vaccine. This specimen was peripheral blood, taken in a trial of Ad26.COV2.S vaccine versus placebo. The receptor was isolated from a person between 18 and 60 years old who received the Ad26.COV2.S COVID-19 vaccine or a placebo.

CDR3 in amino acids: CASSQIGTAYEKLFF. CDR3 in DNA: TGTGCCAGCAGCCAAATCGGGACAGCTTATGAAAAACTGTTTTTT. The gene calls are TRBV3-1 (or the pseudogene TRBV3-2) and TRBJ1-4, with 7 bases fitting TRBD1. Trimming removed 2 bases from V and 6 bases from J; junction bases left unmatched: 6. CDR1 LGHDT and CDR2 YNNKEL come from the germline V gene (reference sequence). This CDR3 has 15 residues.